What follows are 20 T cell receptor beta chains derived from one specimen sequenced in a study of cytomegalovirus exposure and HLA in healthy donors. Generated by immunoSEQ multiplex PCR, the TCRdb table keeps only in-frame clones and is missing some. This table has 40,000 to 60,000 clones, roughly 94% appearing once. The specimen sequenced was PBMCs. The receptors come from a woman aged 18-35 years in good health and CMV-seropositive.

The rearrangement uses TRBV4-1 and TRBJ1-2, with 8 nucleotides matching TRBD1. The CDR3 consists of 14 residues. The V segment lost 2 bases and the J segment 4 bases; nucleotides outside the gene matches: 3. From germline, CDR1 is MGHRA and CDR2 YSYEKL. CDR3 DNA: TGCGCCAGCAGCCAACCCGGACAGGGCTATGGCTACACCTTC. It translates to CASSQPGQGYGYTF.

The chain links TRBV13 to TRBJ1-2; 8 nucleotides line up with TRBD1. Unmatched junction bases numbered 11, after V lost 5 bases and J lost 6 bases. CDR1 PRHDT and CDR2 FYEKMQ come from the germline V gene (reference sequence). CDR3 size: 15 residues. The CDR3 here is CASSPTGGVFDGYTF. The CDR3, as DNA: TGTGCCAGCAGCCCTACAGGGGGGGTTTTTGATGGCTACACCTTC.

The J gene is TRBJ2-7, the V gene TRBV27; the match to TRBD2 covers 13 bases. V trimming: 6 bases; J trimming: 3 bases; junction bases outside the gene matches: 8. Germline-derived CDR1 and CDR2 are MNHEY and SMNVEV (reference sequence). The CDR3 has 16 amino acids. The CDR3 DNA sequence: TGTGCCAGCAGACCTACTCGGACTAGCGGGAGCTACGAGCAGTACTTC. Its protein is CASRPTRTSGSYEQYF.

The rearrangement joins TRBV4-1 to TRBJ2-1; TRBD2 aligns across 7 bases. Germline assignment: CDR1 MGHRA and CDR2 YSYEKL. V lost 2 bases, J lost 5 bases, and 15 bases stayed unmatched. The CDR3 is made up of 18 amino acids. CDR3 in DNA: TGCGCCAGCAGCCAAAAAAACGAACTAGCGTCGGACCACAATGAGCAGTTCTTC. Translating it yields CASSQKNELASDHNEQFF.

The rearrangement uses TRBV25-1 and TRBJ2-1, with 10 bases fitting TRBD2. Germline V gene lookup returns CDR1 MGHDK and CDR2 SYGVNS. This CDR3 has 16 amino acids. V lost 5 bases to trimming and J lost 4 bases; unmatched junction nucleotides: 8. CDR3 region: CASSRPGLAVYNEQFF. The CDR3 DNA reads TGTGCCAGCAGTCGCCCAGGACTAGCGGTATACAATGAGCAGTTCTTC. Supplemented by reference TRBV25-1 and TRBJ2-1, the full variable domain reads EADIYQTPRYLVIGTGKKITLECSQTMGHDKMYWYQQDPGMELHLIHYSYGVNSTEKGDLSSESTVSRIRTEHFPLTLESARPSHTSQYLCASSRPGLAVYNEQFFGPGTRLTVL.

The V and J genes are TRBV6-1 and TRBJ2-3; D perhaps matches TRBD1 (6 bases). CDR1 and CDR2 (germline): MNHNS, SASEGT. V dropped 6 bases and J dropped 4 bases, with 11 bases sitting between them. The CDR3 extends over 13 amino acids. CDR3 sequence reads: CASSRGGADTQYF. CDR3 DNA sequence: TGTGCCAGCAGCAGGGGTGGGGCAGATACGCAGTATTTT.

The gene calls are TRBV7-9 and TRBJ2-5; unclear D gene. With the DNA end fitting TRBJ2-7 better, the J assignment may be wrong. Germline values: CDR1 SEHNR, CDR2 FQNEAQ (reference sequence). This CDR3 is 12 amino acids long. CDR3 amino acids: CASSPATYEQYF. The CDR3 DNA is TGTGCCAGCAGCCCCGCCACCTACGAGCAGTACTTC.

The chain has TRBV6-6 and TRBJ2-7, with 9 bases matching TRBD1. CDR1 is MNHNY and CDR2 is SVGAGI in the germline V gene (reference sequence). The trim removed 7 bases at V and 5 bases at J, leaving 9 bases unmatched. The CDR3 runs to 14 residues. This CDR3 reads CASTLGQGIDEQYF. The CDR3 coding sequence is TGTGCCAGCACCCTGGGACAGGGAATCGACGAGCAGTACTTC.

This chain joins TRBV7-9 and TRBJ1-3; D is ambiguous. CDR1 is SEHNR, CDR2 FQNEAQ, per germline (reference sequence). The CDR3 runs 15 residues. V was trimmed by 5 bases and J by 0 bases, leaving 11 bases between them. The CDR3 protein is CASSPDTFSGNTIYF. CDR3 nucleotide sequence: TGTGCCAGCAGCCCCGACACCTTCTCTGGAAACACCATATATTTT.

This chain links TRBV14 with TRBJ1-1; unclear D gene. Trimming stripped 4 bases from V and 0 bases from J, with 9 bases between. The germline V gene has CDR1 SGHDN and CDR2 FVKESK. The CDR3 runs 14 residues. The CDR3 here is CASSPISVNTEAFF. In nucleotides, the CDR3 is TGTGCCAGCAGCCCTATCTCGGTGAACACTGAAGCTTTCTTT.

CDR3 region: CASSISRSYTEAFF. In DNA form, the CDR3 reads TGTGCCAGTAGTATAAGCAGGTCTTACACTGAAGCTTTCTTT. The chain carries TRBV19 and TRBJ1-1; D is ambiguous. CDR3 length: 14 amino acids. Trimming cost V 2 bases and J 3 bases, with 10 bases left between them. The germline V gene encodes CDR1 LNHDA and CDR2 SQIVND (reference sequence).

This CDR3 is CASSQPGSTDTQYF. The CDR3 nucleotides are TGTGCCAGCAGTCAGCCGGGAAGCACAGATACGCAGTATTTT. This chain uses TRBV28 with TRBJ2-3; D is possibly TRBD2 (5 bases). Germline V gives CDR1 MDHEN, CDR2 SYDVKM. The V end lost 5 bases, the J end lost 0 bases, and 9 bases lay between the germline ends. The length of the CDR3 is 14 residues.

The chain combines TRBV9 with TRBJ1-1; no reliable D call. The V and J ends lost 0 bases and 0 bases respectively, with 12 bases between them. This CDR3 region has 16 residues. Germline V gene sequence: CDR1 SGDLS, CDR2 YYNGEE. CDR3 sequence: CASSVGPSQVNTEAFF. The CDR3 region has the DNA TGTGCCAGCAGCGTAGGACCCTCGCAGGTGAACACTGAAGCTTTCTTT. The whole variable domain, filled in from reference TRBV9 and TRBJ1-1, reads DSGVTQTPKHLITATGQRVTLRCSPRSGDLSVYWYQQSLDQGLQFLIQYYNGEERAKGNILERFSAQQFPDLHSELNLSSLELGDSALYFCASSVGPSQVNTEAFFGQGTRLTVV.

The gene calls are TRBV28 and TRBJ2-3, with 11 positions matching TRBD2. CDR1 and CDR2 from the germline V gene are MDHEN and SYDVKM. This CDR3 comprises 15 residues. J lost 5 bases, V lost 7 bases, and 8 bases had no gene match. CDR3 nucleotides: TGTGCCAGCAACGTAGCGGGAGGGCCAGGAGATACGCAGTATTTT. Translation: CASNVAGGPGDTQYF.

The chain joins TRBV30 to TRBJ1-2; D perhaps matches TRBD1 (6 bases). This CDR3 is built from 14 residues. Trimming shortened V by 2 bases and J by 3 bases, and 13 bases separated the two germline ends. Germline V gene sequence: CDR1 GTSNPN, CDR2 SVGIG (reference sequence). In DNA form, the CDR3 reads TGTGCCTGGAGTCTCGGACAGAGCTACTATGGCTACACCTTC. Protein product: CAWSLGQSYYGYTF.

The chain links TRBV28 to TRBJ1-1; D unclear. The germline V gene encodes CDR1 MDHEN and CDR2 SYDVKM. The CDR3 is 12 residues long. V was pared by 4 bases and J by 5 bases, with 8 bases between. In DNA, the CDR3 is TGTGCCAGCAGTTGGGCGAAAACTGAAGCTTTCTTT. Translated, it gives CASSWAKTEAFF.

J is TRBJ1-1 and V is TRBV6-5; D might be TRBD1 (6 bases). Trimming stripped 6 bases from V and 2 bases from J, with 10 bases between. This CDR3 has 13 residues. The germline gives CDR1 MNHEY, CDR2 SVGAGI. The CDR3: CASSHRENTEAFF. DNA for the CDR3: TGTGCCAGCAGCCACAGGGAAAACACTGAAGCTTTCTTT.

This rearrangement joins TRBV25-1 to TRBJ2-7, with 9 bases lining up with TRBD1. Trimming cost V 3 bases and J 1 base; bases outside gene matches: 10. CDR3 length: 17 amino acids. Germline CDR1 is MGHDK and CDR2 is SYGVNS. CDR3 sequence: CASSDMGVGTGSYEQYF. CDR3 nucleotides: TGTGCCAGCAGTGATATGGGGGTCGGGACAGGGTCCTACGAGCAGTACTTC.

V usage is TRBV28 and J usage is TRBJ2-7; 8 bases are a match to TRBD2. The CDR3 extends over 13 amino acids. Germline assignment: CDR1 MDHEN and CDR2 SYDVKM. The trim removed 8 bases at V and 0 bases at J, leaving 3 bases unmatched. The CDR3 sequence is CASRGTSSYEQYF. In DNA form, the CDR3 reads TGTGCCAGCCGGGGGACTAGCTCCTACGAGCAGTACTTC.

The V and J genes are TRBV19 and TRBJ2-5; 7 bases agree with TRBD1. The V segment lost 6 bases and the J segment 4 bases; nucleotides outside the gene matches: 5. The CDR3 spans 13 residues. CDR1 is LNHDA, CDR2 SQIVND, per germline (reference sequence). The CDR3 sequence: CASRETGVETQYF. The CDR3 nucleotides read TGTGCCAGTAGGGAAACAGGGGTAGAGACCCAGTACTTC.